This paragraph reports one T cell receptor beta chain. No cognate antigen has been identified for it. No base qualities exist here, and no much larger clone lies one base off it. The library was prepared using the immunoSEQ multiplex PCR assay. As stored in TCRdb, this immuneACCESS dataset retains in-frame rearrangements with V and J assigned. A fraction of the clones does not appear; measured against another copy, unresolved V genes explain less than half of the discrepancy, and the remainder lacks a known reason. The sample records tens of thousands of clones, roughly 85% of which are singletons. The leading ten clones occupy 0.65% to 0.9% of the sample. The study evaluated CTLA-4 blockade (ipilimumab) given together with focal radiation therapy in patients who had chemo-refractory metastatic non-small-cell lung cancer. This sample is drawn from a study of radiotherapy plus CTLA-4 blockade in lung cancer (dated by TCRdb to the late 2010s). Looking at the study overall: Among the enrolled patients, about 19% had an objective response, and less than 40% reached disease control.

The germline V gene provides CDR1 MDHEN and CDR2 SYDVKM. The germline V and J ends show losses of 4 bases and 4 bases respectively, and no gene match explains 8 bases of the junction. Spanning cysteine to phenylalanine, the CDR3 consists of 15 amino acids. Only the CDR3 portion is preserved as DNA: 45 bases, with reading frame beginning at the first base. Overall results and qualifications from the work: TCR clones derived from tumors expanded in peripheral blood after treatment with radiotherapy and ipilimumab. Increased serum interferon-beta after radiation, together with early dynamic changes in blood T cell clones, were reported to be the strongest predictors of response.

The rearrangement joined TRBV28 to TRBJ2-7, and TRBD1 aligns with 9 junction nucleotides. This clonotype was obtained from a human donor with non-small cell lung cancer who had stable disease on radiotherapy plus ipilimumab. The specimen comprised peripheral blood, sampled from a patient treated with radiotherapy plus ipilimumab. The nucleotide sequence reads as follows: TGTGCCAGCAGTTCCTCCGGGACAGGGAAGTACGAGCAGTACTTC. It translates to CASSSSGTGKYEQYF.